The rows below give T cell receptor beta chains drawn from one sample of a study of memory CD4+ T cells and cytomegalovirus serostatus. Sequencing used immunoSEQ multiplex PCR; TCRdb keeps in-frame clones, though not all of them. This table has some 44,000 clones, less than 85% appearing once. Sample: memory CD4+ T cells from blood. The receptor source for this set is an adult in good health and CMV-seronegative. CDR3s include the opening cysteine and the closing phenylalanine or tryptophan. D genes are given only for firm matches. Not all rows give a size; the values are once, few, many and, for expanded clones, a class.

d_gene,j_gene,abundance,v_gene,CDR3nt,CDR3aa
-,TRBJ1-4,-,TRBV2,TGTGCCAGCAATGGGAACCCTAATGAAAAACTGTTTTTT,CASNGNPNEKLFF
TRBD2,TRBJ2-5,-,TRBV11-2,TGTGCCAGCAGGTCAACCGGGCTAGCGGGACAGACCCAGTACTTC,CASRSTGLAGQTQYF
-,TRBJ1-2,few,TRBV10-3,TGTGCCATCAGTGTGTCGAAAGAGGGCTATGGCTACACCTTC,CAISVSKEGYGYTF
-,TRBJ2-3,once,TRBV4-1,TGCGCCAGCAGCCAAGCAGTGTTAGCGGCTACCGCAGATACGCAGTATTTT,CASSQAVLAATADTQYF
TRBD1,TRBJ2-6,-,TRBV7-3,TGTGCCAGCAGCTCTCCCGGGGGACAGGGGGTCTCTGGGGCCAACGTCCTGACTTTC,CASSSPGGQGVSGANVLTF
TRBD2,TRBJ2-1,-,TRBV29-1,TGCAGCGGAGGACTAGCGGCCGACAATGAGCAGTTCTTC,CSGGLAADNEQFF
-,TRBJ1-4,few,TRBV2,TGTGCCAGCAGACCTACTAATGAAAAACTGTTTTTT,CASRPTNEKLFF
-,TRBJ1-5,-,TRBV28,TGTGCCAGCATCAATGGGGGGGGCGGACAGCCCCAGCATTTT,CASINGGGGQPQHF
-,TRBJ1-4,-,TRBV6-1,TGTGCCAGCAGTGAATTCCAGGGGTTAGCGGAAAAACTGTTTTTT,CASSEFQGLAEKLFF
-,TRBJ1-2,-,TRBV15,TGTGCCACCAGCAGATTTCAAGGCGGGGTGGGCGGCTACACCTTC,CATSRFQGGVGGYTF
-,TRBJ2-7,-,TRBV28,TGTGCCAGCAGTTTGTCTCGGCCCTCCTACGAGCAGTACTTC,CASSLSRPSYEQYF
TRBD2,TRBJ2-5,few,TRBV7-6,TGTGCCAGCAGCCGGACTAGCGGGGGCCCCGGGGAGACCCAGTACTTC,CASSRTSGGPGETQYF
-,TRBJ1-5,-,TRBV28,TGTGCCAGCAGTTTTGACCCAGATAGCAATCAGCCCCAGCATTTT,CASSFDPDSNQPQHF
-,TRBJ1-4,-,TRBV19,TGTGCCAGTAGTAATACATGGGGAGGTGAAAAACTGTTTTTT,CASSNTWGGEKLFF
-,TRBJ2-7,-,TRBV5-1,TGCGCCAGCCCCTTCGTGGGGTCCTACGAGCAGTACTTC,CASPFVGSYEQYF
-,TRBJ1-2,-,TRBV25-1,TGTGCCAGCAGCCCCGGGTGGGGGCAAGATGGCTACACCTTC,CASSPGWGQDGYTF
-,TRBJ2-2,-,TRBV13,TGTGCCAGCTCCCGAGGGGCGCGGTACACCGGGGAGCTGTTTTTT,CASSRGARYTGELFF
-,TRBJ1-2,-,TRBV18,TGTGCCAGCTCACCACCGGGGAGAGTTAACTATGACTACACCTTC,CASSPPGRVNYDYTF
-,TRBJ1-3,-,TRBV13,TGTGCCAGCAGCTTAGGGTTCCGAGCATCTGGAAACACCATATATTTT,CASSLGFRASGNTIYF
-,TRBJ2-7,few,TRBV9,TGTGCCAGCAGCGTAGAAGGCAATCCCTCCTACGAGCAGTACTTC,CASSVEGNPSYEQYF
-,TRBJ2-3,-,TRBV12-5,TGTGCTAGTGGTCCGGGCCAGAATTTAGCAGATACGCAGTATTTT,CASGPGQNLADTQYF
TRBD1,TRBJ2-1,-,TRBV5-1,TGCGCCAGCAGCTTGGGTCTCGGGCGACAGGGGGCATACAATGAGCAGTTCTTC,CASSLGLGRQGAYNEQFF
-,TRBJ1-2,few,TRBV5-6,TGTGCCAGCAGCGCTGGGCCTAGGGTAGGCGTCTATGGCTACACCTTC,CASSAGPRVGVYGYTF
-,TRBJ1-5,few,TRBV19,TGTGCCAGTAGTAACAGGGTGGGCAATCAGCCCCAGCATTTT,CASSNRVGNQPQHF
-,TRBJ1-3,few,TRBV30,TGTGCCTGGAGTGTGAGCTCTGGAAACACCATATATTTT,CAWSVSSGNTIYF
-,TRBJ2-6,-,TRBV7-2,TGTGCCAGCAGCCAAGATCTAGCCAACTCTGGGGCCAACGTCCTGACTTTC,CASSQDLANSGANVLTF
-,TRBJ1-5,once,TRBV6-6,TGTGCCAGCAGTTCCCCGGGAAGCCTGGAGCCCCAGCATTTT,CASSSPGSLEPQHF
TRBD2,TRBJ2-3,-,TRBV30,TGTGCCTGGAGAAAGGCGGGGGGCATTCGAAATACGCAGTATTTT,CAWRKAGGIRNTQYF
-,TRBJ1-5,-,TRBV19,TGTGCCAGTACGGGGGGCAGGGCATTTCAGCCCCAGCATTTT,CASTGGRAFQPQHF
TRBD1,TRBJ1-2,-,TRBV5-6,TGTGCCAGCAGCTCGACGCATCAGGGACAGAGGGGCTATGGCTACACCTTC,CASSSTHQGQRGYGYTF
TRBD1,TRBJ1-2,-,TRBV7-9,TGTGCCAGCAGCTTAGATCTACGCCGGGACAGGGTCTATGGCTACACCTTC,CASSLDLRRDRVYGYTF
-,TRBJ1-2,-,TRBV29-1,TGCAGCGTCTCAGGACAGAAAACTAACTATGGCTACACCTTC,CSVSGQKTNYGYTF
-,TRBJ2-7,-,TRBV5-6,TGTGCCAGCAGCCGACGGACGGATTCCTACGAGCAGTACTTC,CASSRRTDSYEQYF
-,TRBJ1-2,-,TRBV7-2,TGTGCCAGCAGCTTTTCGGGGGCGTTGAGCTATGGCTACACCTTC,CASSFSGALSYGYTF
-,TRBJ2-4,-,TRBV28,TGTGCCAGCAGTTTACGGGGGGCCAGCGGAAACATTCAGTACTTC,CASSLRGASGNIQYF
-,TRBJ2-7,-,TRBV7-9,TGTGCCAGCAGCCCCCAATTGGGGACCTACGAGCAGTACTTC,CASSPQLGTYEQYF